Each of the 26 T cell receptor beta chains below was sequenced from the same sample in a study of blood T cell repertoires in COVID-19. TCRdb's table, derived via immunoSEQ multiplex PCR, lists solely in-frame clones and lacks some. The sample records approximately 210,000 clones, around 81% being singletons. The sample taken for sequencing was PBMCs or T cells enriched from blood (not recorded which). The source is a woman in her forties or fifties with acute COVID-19.

The chain uses TRBV6-5 and TRBJ1-5, with D unclear. The germline CDR1 and CDR2 sequences are MNHEY and SVGAGI. CDR3 length: 16 residues. The V gene lost 4 bases and the J gene lost 7 bases, with 20 bases spanning the gap. The CDR3 spells CASSLSPGGIGQPQHF. The DNA for the CDR3 is TGTGCCAGCAGTTTAAGCCCAGGAGGGATCGGGCAGCCCCAGCATTTT.

This clone was seen just once. V and J are TRBV18 and TRBJ1-2; 7 positions agree with TRBD1. This CDR3 spans 18 amino acids. The ends lost 3 bases at V and 1 base at J; junction bases unmatched: 14. Germline loops: CDR1 KGHSH, CDR2 LQKENI. CDR3 residues: CASSPVLLAGGNNYGYTF. CDR3 nucleotide sequence: TGTGCCAGCTCACCCGTCCTTTTGGCAGGGGGTAATAACTATGGCTACACCTTC. The whole variable domain, remainder taken from reference TRBV18 and TRBJ1-2, is NAGVMQNPRHLVRRRGQEARLRCSPMKGHSHVYWYRQLPEEGLKFMVYLQKENIIDESGMPKERFSAEFPKEGPSILRIQQVVRGDSAAYFCASSPVLLAGGNNYGYTFGSGTRLTVV.

V gene TRBV28 combines with J gene TRBJ1-5; D remains unclear. The CDR3 covers 15 residues. Trimming took off 3 bases at V and 0 bases at J, with 9 bases between the two ends. From germline, CDR1 is MDHEN and CDR2 SYDVKM. The CDR3 region is CASSFGGISNQPQHF. The CDR3 DNA is TGTGCCAGCAGTTTTGGAGGGATTAGCAATCAGCCCCAGCATTTT.

V usage is TRBV30 and J usage is TRBJ1-1, with D possibly matching TRBD1 (5 bases). The CDR3 has 10 residues. CDR1 is GTSNPN and CDR2 is SVGIG in the germline V gene (reference sequence). Trimming stripped 1 base from V and 10 bases from J, with 7 bases between. CDR3 region: CAWSGGGAFF. CDR3 bases: TGTGCCTGGAGTGGCGGGGGAGCTTTCTTT.

This chain joins TRBV7-2 and TRBJ2-1; 10 bases fit TRBD1. Looked up from germline, CDR1 is SGHTA and CDR2 is FQGNSA. This CDR3 contains 14 residues. V lost 5 bases and J lost 6; bases outside the gene matches: 4. CDR3 sequence: CASSPGQGPNEQFF. CDR3 coding DNA: TGTGCCAGCAGCCCGGGACAGGGGCCCAATGAGCAGTTCTTC.

The chain is built from TRBV24-1 and TRBJ1-4; TRBD1 might be the D (6 bases). This CDR3 has 11 residues. Per germline, CDR1 KGHDR and CDR2 SFDVKD. Trimming took 4 bases from V and 15 from J, leaving 11 bases between them. The CDR3 DNA follows: TGTGCCACCAGTGAGGGGACAAGTTTGTTTTTT. Translated: CATSEGTSLFF.

V is TRBV7-9 and J is TRBJ1-1, with D perhaps matching TRBD1 (5 bases). This CDR3 has 17 residues. Trimming took off 1 base at V and 5 bases at J, with 20 bases between the two ends. CDR1 and CDR2 (germline): SEHNR, FQNEAQ (reference sequence). The CDR3 DNA sequence: TGTGCCAGCAGCTTAGAGGTCTTAGGGGCGGGAAGAACTGAAGCTTTCTTT. It encodes CASSLEVLGAGRTEAFF. The whole variable domain, remainder taken from reference TRBV7-9 and TRBJ1-1, is DTGVSQNPRHKITKRGQNVTFRCDPISEHNRLYWYRQTLGQGPEFLTYFQNEAQLEKSRLLSDRFSAERPKGSFSTLEIQRTEQGDSAMYLCASSLEVLGAGRTEAFFGQGTRLTVV.

J is TRBJ2-6 and V is TRBV6-1, with D possibly being TRBD2 (5 bases). The CDR3 totals 20 residues. Trimming pared 4 bases from V and 0 bases from J, leaving 22 bases between. Germline lookup yields CDR1 MNHNS and CDR2 SASEGT. The CDR3 reads CASSGLGRTGGPSGANVLTF. The CDR3 bases are TGTGCCAGCAGTGGCCTAGGGAGAACGGGTGGGCCCTCTGGGGCCAACGTCCTGACTTTC.

V usage is TRBV28 and J usage is TRBJ2-6, with a weak D call TRBD1 (6 bases). Trimming took off 7 bases at V and 0 bases at J, with 16 bases between the two ends. The germline CDR1 and CDR2 sequences are MDHEN and SYDVKM. CDR3 length: 17 amino acids. CDR3 region: CASKPSGQSSGANVLTF. The CDR3 nucleotides read TGTGCCAGCAAGCCCTCCGGACAGAGCTCTGGGGCCAACGTCCTGACTTTC.

The J gene is TRBJ2-7, the V gene TRBV28; D possibly corresponds to TRBD2 (7 bases). The germline V and J ends were trimmed by 6 bases and 3 bases, with 18 bases remaining between them. The CDR3 totals 15 residues. Germline CDR1 reads MDHEN; CDR2 reads SYDVKM. The CDR3 region is CASRDGRQGHYEQYF. DNA of the CDR3: TGTGCCAGCAGAGACGGGAGGCAGGGGCACTACGAGCAGTACTTC.

The chain combines TRBV5-8 with TRBJ1-5; 9 bases match TRBD1. Germline assignment: CDR1 SGHTS and CDR2 YDEGEE. V shed 5 bases, J shed 0 bases, and the junction held 9 bases outside the gene matches. There are 17 residues in the CDR3. The CDR3, as DNA: TGTGCCAGCAGTCAAGGACAGGGGTTTTATAGCAATCAGCCCCAGCATTTT. Protein: CASSQGQGFYSNQPQHF. Combining the CDR3 with reference TRBV5-8 and TRBJ1-5 gives the whole variable domain EAGVTQSPTHLIKTRGQQATLRCSPISGHTSVYWYQQALGLGLQFLLWYDEGEERNRGNFPPRFSGRQFPNYSSELNVNALELEDSALYLCASSQGQGFYSNQPQHFGDGTRLSIL.

V is TRBV18 and J is TRBJ2-1, with 7 nucleotides matching TRBD1. Germline-derived CDR1 and CDR2 are KGHSH and LQKENI. The CDR3 spans 15 residues. The ends lost 3 bases at V and 9 bases at J; junction bases unmatched: 11. The CDR3 sequence is CASSPGQDQLGEQFF. In nucleotides, the CDR3 is TGTGCCAGCTCACCCGGACAGGACCAATTAGGTGAGCAGTTCTTC.

There are a few counts of this clone. This sequence joins TRBV10-3 and TRBJ2-7, with 7 bases that match TRBD1. The CDR3 is made up of 16 amino acids. The junction had 9 bases not matched to a gene; V was cut back by 4 bases and J by 0 bases. Germline V gene data show CDR1 as ENHRY and CDR2 as SYGVKD. The CDR3 is CAISGLDRKNSYEQYF. The CDR3 DNA reads as TGTGCCATCAGTGGCTTGGACAGGAAAAACTCCTACGAGCAGTACTTC.

For the CDR3, the DNA is TGTGCCAGCAGCTCCCCCGACAGTATTGGGCCCCAGCATTTT. Translating it yields CASSSPDSIGPQHF. The chain combines TRBV7-9 with TRBJ1-5, with D tentatively TRBD1 (5 bases). Germline CDR1 SEHNR, CDR2 FQNEAQ (reference sequence). CDR3 length: 14 residues. V was shortened by 4 bases and J by 9 bases, with 16 bases between the two germline ends.

This rearrangement joins TRBV3-1 (or the pseudogene TRBV3-2) to TRBJ1-1, with 8 bases aligning to TRBD1. V was pared by 4 bases and J by 1 base, with 5 bases of the junction left unmatched. The length of the CDR3 is 15 residues. Germline V gene lookup returns CDR1 LGHDT and CDR2 YNNKEL (reference sequence). Here the CDR3 reads CASSLKQGGNTEAFF. CDR3 in DNA: TGTGCCAGCAGCCTTAAACAGGGGGGGAACACTGAAGCTTTCTTT.

The J gene is TRBJ2-7, the V gene TRBV6-2 or TRBV6-3, with 7 nucleotides matching TRBD1. V was clipped by 5 bases and J by 4 bases; unmatched bases: 2. This CDR3 comprises 12 residues. Germline V CDR1 and CDR2: MNHEY, SVGEGT. The CDR3 spells CASSVQGYEQYF. The CDR3 bases are TGTGCCAGCAGTGTACAGGGGTACGAGCAGTACTTC.

The chain uses TRBV11-3 and TRBJ2-2; 9 nucleotides match TRBD1. Germline CDR1 reads SGHNT; CDR2 reads YENEEA. The length of the CDR3 is 15 residues. V was clipped by 5 bases and J by 3 bases; unmatched bases: 4. CDR3 sequence reads: CASSHWTGDTGELFF. The CDR3 region has the DNA TGTGCCAGCAGCCATTGGACAGGGGACACCGGGGAGCTGTTTTTT.

This chain links TRBV29-1 with TRBJ2-3; tentatively, D is TRBD2 (6 bases). In germline, CDR1 is SQVTM, CDR2 ANQGSEA. Trimming took 5 bases from V and 1 from J, leaving 16 bases between them. The CDR3 consists of 15 residues. CDR3 DNA: TGCAGCGTTTGGGGGGTTGGTCGGGGCACAGATACGCAGTATTTT. This codes for CSVWGVGRGTDTQYF.

This rearrangement joins TRBV11-1 to TRBJ2-7, with D possibly TRBD2 on 6 matching bases. Germline loops: CDR1 SGHAT, CDR2 FQDESV (reference sequence). Deletions cut 4 bases from V and 4 bases from J, with 20 bases between. The CDR3 has 16 amino acids. The CDR3, as DNA: TGTGCCAGCAGCTCATATCCGCCTCGGGAGCCTTACGAGCAGTACTTC. Translating it yields CASSSYPPREPYEQYF.

J is TRBJ2-2 and V is TRBV5-1; TRBD1 might be the D (5 bases). Looked up from germline, CDR1 is SGHRS and CDR2 is YFSETQ. V was clipped by 0 bases and J by 6 bases, with 15 bases between them. The CDR3 consists of 16 residues. The CDR3, as DNA: TGCGCCAGCAGCTTGGAACGGACACAATACGCCGGGGAGCTGTTTTTT. Protein sequence: CASSLERTQYAGELFF.

The chain uses TRBV24-1 and TRBJ2-3; the match to TRBD2 covers 11 bases. The CDR3 runs 17 residues. J was trimmed by 5 bases and V by 4 bases; bases with no gene match: 10. In germline, CDR1 is KGHDR, CDR2 SFDVKD. CDR3 region: CATSDMGASGRRDTQYF. The DNA for the CDR3 is TGTGCCACCAGTGACATGGGGGCTAGCGGGAGGAGAGATACGCAGTATTTT.

V gene TRBV27 combines with J gene TRBJ2-3; TRBD2 agrees at 10 bases. This CDR3 has 18 residues. Germline-derived CDR1 and CDR2 are MNHEY and SMNVEV (reference sequence). V shed 2 bases and J 3 bases; nucleotides not matched to a gene: 11. The CDR3 here is CASSLRTSGGFGTDTQYF. The CDR3, as DNA: TGTGCCAGCAGTTTACGGACTAGCGGAGGGTTTGGGACAGATACGCAGTATTTT.

Comment on this clone: Other DNA variants within this sample encode the same CDR3. The chain is built from TRBV2 and TRBJ2-5; possibly TRBD1 for D (5 bases). Germline CDR1 and CDR2: SNHLY and FYNNEI. The CDR3 contains 14 residues. V gave up 0 bases and J gave up 4 bases, with 9 bases separating them. CDR3 DNA sequence: TGTGCCAGCAGTGAAGCGGTGGGGCGAGAGACCCAGTACTTC. Translated, it gives CASSEAVGRETQYF.

This sequence joins TRBV28 and TRBJ1-2, with TRBD1 matching over 8 bases. Germline trimming cut 8 bases from V and 0 bases from J; bases unmatched to any gene: 5. Germline V gives CDR1 MDHEN, CDR2 SYDVKM. The CDR3 runs 14 residues. Here the CDR3 DNA reads TGTGCCAGCGAGGGACAGGCCCCTAACTATGGCTACACCTTC. Translated: CASEGQAPNYGYTF.

The CDR3 loop is CASSHWGVTEAFF. CDR3 nucleotide sequence: TGCGCCAGCAGCCACTGGGGGGTCACTGAAGCTTTCTTT. V and J are TRBV4-3 and TRBJ1-1; the D gene is possibly TRBD1 (5 bases). The germline V gene has CDR1 LGHNA and CDR2 YSLEER. V gave up 3 bases and J gave up 4 bases, with 9 bases separating them. The CDR3 contains 13 residues.

The genes are TRBV5-1 and TRBJ2-2; 8 bases align to TRBD1. Trimming at V came to 0 bases and at J to 6 bases, leaving 1 base not matched to a gene. CDR3 length equals 14 residues. Germline V gives CDR1 SGHRS, CDR2 YFSETQ. CDR3 bases: TGCGCCAGCAGCTTGGGACAGGGGCCCGGGGAGCTGTTTTTT. Translation gives CASSLGQGPGELFF. The complete variable domain, with remaining parts taken from reference TRBV5-1 and TRBJ2-2, reads KAGVTQTPRYLIKTRGQQVTLSCSPISGHRSVSWYQQTPGQGLQFLFEYFSETQRNKGNFPGRFSGRQFSNSRSEMNVSTLELGDSALYLCASSLGQGPGELFFGEGSRLTVL.